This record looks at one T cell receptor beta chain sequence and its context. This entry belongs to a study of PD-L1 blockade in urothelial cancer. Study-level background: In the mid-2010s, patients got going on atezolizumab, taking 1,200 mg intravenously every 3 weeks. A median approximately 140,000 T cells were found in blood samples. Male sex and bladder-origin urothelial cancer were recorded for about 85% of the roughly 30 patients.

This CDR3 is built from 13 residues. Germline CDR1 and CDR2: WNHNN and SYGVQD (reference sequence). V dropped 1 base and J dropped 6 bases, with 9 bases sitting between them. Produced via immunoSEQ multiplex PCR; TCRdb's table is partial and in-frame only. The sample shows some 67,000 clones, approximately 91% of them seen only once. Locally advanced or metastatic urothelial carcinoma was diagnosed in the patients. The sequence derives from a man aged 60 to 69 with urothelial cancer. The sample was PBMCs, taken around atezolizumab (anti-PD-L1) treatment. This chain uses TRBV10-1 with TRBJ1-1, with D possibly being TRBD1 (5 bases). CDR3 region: CASSEFKGSEAFF. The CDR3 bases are TGCGCCAGCAGTGAGTTTAAGGGGTCTGAAGCTTTCTTT.